This T cell receptor beta chain was identified in a study of cytomegalovirus exposure and HLA in healthy donors. This clone turned up a few times. What it recognizes is unknown. The ends were cut back, 6 bases at V and 7 bases at J, with 16 bases in the middle. The CDR3 consists of 14 residues. Germline V gene data show CDR1 as MNHEY and CDR2 as SVGAGI. It was with 60 Vbeta and 13 Jbeta primers that the PCR ran. Method: immunoSEQ multiplex PCR; TCRdb's copy keeps in-frame clones and lacks some. Of 60,000 or so clones in the sample, about four fifths were seen once. Study-level findings and limits: The authors enumerated 150 to 200 TCR beta chains as linked to cytomegalovirus. The authors reported that TCR beta sequences could predict HLA-A and HLA-B alleles. These predictions were accurate for most subjects in the first cohort.

The V and J genes are TRBV6-5 and TRBJ1-5, with TRBD1 as a possible D gene (5 bases). The TCR originated in a man aged 40-50 years in good health and CMV-seronegative. Sequencing was carried out using PBMCs. As DNA, the CDR3 is TGTGCCAGCAGACAGGACCCCCTATCCCAGCCCCAGCATTTT. It translates to CASRQDPLSQPQHF.